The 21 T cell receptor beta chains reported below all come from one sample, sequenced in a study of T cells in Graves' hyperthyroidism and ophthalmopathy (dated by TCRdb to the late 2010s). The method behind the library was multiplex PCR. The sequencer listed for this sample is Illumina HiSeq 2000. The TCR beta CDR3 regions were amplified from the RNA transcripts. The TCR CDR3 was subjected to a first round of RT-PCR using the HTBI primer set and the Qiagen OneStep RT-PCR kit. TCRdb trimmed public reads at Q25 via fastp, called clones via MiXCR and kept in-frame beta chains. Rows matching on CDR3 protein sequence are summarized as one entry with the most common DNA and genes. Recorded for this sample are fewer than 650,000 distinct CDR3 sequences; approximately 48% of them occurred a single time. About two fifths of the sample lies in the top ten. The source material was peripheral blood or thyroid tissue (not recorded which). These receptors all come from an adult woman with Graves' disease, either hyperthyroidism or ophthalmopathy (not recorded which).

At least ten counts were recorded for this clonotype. The CDR3 sequence is CASSLDLAGDTQYF. The CDR3 DNA sequence: TGTGCCAGCAGCTTAGATCTCGCGGGAGATACGCAGTATTTT. The rearrangement joins TRBV7-2 to TRBJ2-3; perhaps TRBD2 as D (5 bases). CDR1 and CDR2 (germline): SGHTA, FQGNSA. V was shortened by 1 base and J by 5 bases, with 10 bases between the two germline ends. CDR3 length: 14 amino acids.

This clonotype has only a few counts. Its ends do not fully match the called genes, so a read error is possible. Here the CDR3 reads CASRVMGARSPLHF. CDR3 sequence (DNA): TGCGCCAGCAGGGTGATGGGGGCACGGTCACCCCTCCACTTT. This chain links TRBV5-8 with TRBJ1-6, with D maybe TRBD1 (6 bases). Germline V gene sequence: CDR1 SGHTS, CDR2 YDEGEE. This CDR3 has 14 residues.

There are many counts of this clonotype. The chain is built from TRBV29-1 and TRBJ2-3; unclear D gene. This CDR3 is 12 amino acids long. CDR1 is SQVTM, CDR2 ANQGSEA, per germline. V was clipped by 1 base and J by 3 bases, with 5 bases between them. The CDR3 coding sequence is TGCAGCGTTGAAGGGGGAACAGATACGCAGTATTTT. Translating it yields CSVEGGTDTQYF.

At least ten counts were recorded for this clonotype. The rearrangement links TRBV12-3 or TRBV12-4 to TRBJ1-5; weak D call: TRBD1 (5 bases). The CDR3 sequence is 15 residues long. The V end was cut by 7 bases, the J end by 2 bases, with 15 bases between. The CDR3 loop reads CASTPGHRGNQPQHF. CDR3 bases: TGTGCCAGCACCCCGGGGCATCGAGGCAATCAGCCCCAGCATTTT.

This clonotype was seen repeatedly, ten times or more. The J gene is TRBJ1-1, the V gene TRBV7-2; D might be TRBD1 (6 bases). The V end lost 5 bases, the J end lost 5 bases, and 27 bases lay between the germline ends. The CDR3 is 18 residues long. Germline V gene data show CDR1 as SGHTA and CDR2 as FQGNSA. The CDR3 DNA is TGTGCCAGCAGCCCCTCACGAGGGGCAGGGGATGGTTGGACTGAAGCTTTCTTT. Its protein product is CASSPSRGAGDGWTEAFF.

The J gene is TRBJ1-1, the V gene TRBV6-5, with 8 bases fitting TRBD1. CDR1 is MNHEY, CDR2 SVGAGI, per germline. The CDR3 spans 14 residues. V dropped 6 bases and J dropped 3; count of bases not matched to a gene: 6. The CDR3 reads CASSETGEDTEAFF. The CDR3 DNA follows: TGTGCCAGCAGCGAGACAGGGGAGGACACTGAAGCTTTCTTT.

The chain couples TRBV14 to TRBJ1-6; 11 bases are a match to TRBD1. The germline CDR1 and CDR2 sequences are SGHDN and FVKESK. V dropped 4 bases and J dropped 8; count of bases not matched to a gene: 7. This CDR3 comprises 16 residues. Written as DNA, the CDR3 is TGTGCCAGCAGCCGCCGGGACAGGGGGTATCATTCACCCCTCCACTTT. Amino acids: CASSRRDRGYHSPLHF.

The CDR3 region is CASSVLGGVPYGYTF. The DNA for the CDR3 is TGTGCCAGCAGCGTTCTTGGAGGGGTCCCCTATGGCTACACCTTC. The chain joins TRBV2 to TRBJ1-2; D is possibly TRBD1 (5 bases). Germline CDR1 is SNHLY and CDR2 is FYNNEI. V was shortened by 6 bases and J by 4 bases, with 18 bases between the two germline ends. This CDR3 has 15 residues.

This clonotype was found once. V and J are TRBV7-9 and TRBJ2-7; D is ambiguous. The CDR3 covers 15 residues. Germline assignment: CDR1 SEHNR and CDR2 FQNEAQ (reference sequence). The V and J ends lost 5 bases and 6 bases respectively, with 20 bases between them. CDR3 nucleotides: TGTGCCAGCAGCCCTAGAGCTAATGTGGATGCCGAGCAGTACTTC. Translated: CASSPRANVDAEQYF.

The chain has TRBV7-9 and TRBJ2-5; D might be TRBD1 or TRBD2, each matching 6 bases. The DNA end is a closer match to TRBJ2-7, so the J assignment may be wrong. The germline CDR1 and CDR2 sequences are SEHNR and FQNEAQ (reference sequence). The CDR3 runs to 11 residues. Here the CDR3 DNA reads TGTGCCACGGGGGCAGGTTACGAGCAGTACTTC. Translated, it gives CATGAGYEQYF.

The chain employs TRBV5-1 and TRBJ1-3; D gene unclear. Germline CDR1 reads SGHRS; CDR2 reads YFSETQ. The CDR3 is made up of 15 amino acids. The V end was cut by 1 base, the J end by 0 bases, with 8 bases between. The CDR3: CASSLSMFSGNTIYF. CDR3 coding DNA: TGCGCCAGCAGCTTGTCCATGTTCTCTGGAAACACCATATATTTT.

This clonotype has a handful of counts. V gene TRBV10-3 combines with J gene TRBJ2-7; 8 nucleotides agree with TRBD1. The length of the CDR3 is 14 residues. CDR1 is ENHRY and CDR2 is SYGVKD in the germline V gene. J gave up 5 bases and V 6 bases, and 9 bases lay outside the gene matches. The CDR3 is CAISPDRGFHEQYF. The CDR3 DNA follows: TGTGCCATCAGCCCAGACAGGGGCTTCCACGAGCAGTACTTC.

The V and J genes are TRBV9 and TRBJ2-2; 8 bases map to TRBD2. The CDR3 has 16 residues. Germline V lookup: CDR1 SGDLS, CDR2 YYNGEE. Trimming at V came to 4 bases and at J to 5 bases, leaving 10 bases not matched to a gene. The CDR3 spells CASSPHRGGGTGELFF. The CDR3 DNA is TGTGCCAGCAGCCCTCATCGGGGGGGGGGTACCGGGGAGCTGTTTTTT.

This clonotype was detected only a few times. In DNA form, the CDR3 reads TGTGCCATTTCCGGGACAGGGGATTCACCCCTCCACTTT. It specifies CAISGTGDSPLHF. The V gene is TRBV10-3, the J gene TRBJ1-6, with 10 bases identical to TRBD1. The CDR3 loop spans 13 amino acids. Germline CDR1 ENHRY, CDR2 SYGVKD. V gave up 9 bases and J gave up 8 bases; unmatched junction bases: 4.

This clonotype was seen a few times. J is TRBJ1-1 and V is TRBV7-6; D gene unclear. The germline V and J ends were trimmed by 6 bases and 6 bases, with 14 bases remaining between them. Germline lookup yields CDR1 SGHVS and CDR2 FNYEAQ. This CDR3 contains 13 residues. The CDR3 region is CASSSGKRAEAFF. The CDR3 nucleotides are TGTGCCAGCAGTTCGGGGAAGCGCGCTGAAGCTTTCTTT.

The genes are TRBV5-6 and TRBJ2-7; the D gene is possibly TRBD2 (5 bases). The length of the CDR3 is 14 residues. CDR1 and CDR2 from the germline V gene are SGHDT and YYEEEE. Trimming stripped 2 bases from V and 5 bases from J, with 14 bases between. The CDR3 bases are TGTGCCAGCAGCTTCAGTGCGGGCGCTCACGAGCAGTACTTC. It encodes CASSFSAGAHEQYF.

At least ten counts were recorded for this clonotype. The CDR3 region has the DNA TGTGCCAGCAGCCTCAGGGACAGGCAGTACTTC. Translating gives CASSLRDRQYF. The genes are TRBV3-1 and TRBJ2-7, with 7 bases aligning to TRBD1. V was clipped by 4 bases and J by 9 bases; unmatched bases: 3. The germline V gene has CDR1 LGHDT and CDR2 YNNKEL (reference sequence). The CDR3 is made up of 11 amino acids.

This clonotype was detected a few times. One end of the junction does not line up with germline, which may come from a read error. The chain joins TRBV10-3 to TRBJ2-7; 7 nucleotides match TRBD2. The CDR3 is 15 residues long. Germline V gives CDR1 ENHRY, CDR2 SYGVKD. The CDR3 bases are TGTGCCATCAGTGACGGCGGGAGAACGGTTGCGTGGGATCGCTTC. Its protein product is CAISDGGRTVAWDRF.

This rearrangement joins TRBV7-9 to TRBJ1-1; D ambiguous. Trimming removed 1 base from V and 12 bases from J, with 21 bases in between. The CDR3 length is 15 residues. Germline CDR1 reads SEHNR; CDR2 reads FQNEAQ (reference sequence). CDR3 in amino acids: CASSLDSALRGGSFF. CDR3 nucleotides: TGTGCCAGCAGCTTAGATTCGGCGTTACGTGGCGGATCTTTCTTT.

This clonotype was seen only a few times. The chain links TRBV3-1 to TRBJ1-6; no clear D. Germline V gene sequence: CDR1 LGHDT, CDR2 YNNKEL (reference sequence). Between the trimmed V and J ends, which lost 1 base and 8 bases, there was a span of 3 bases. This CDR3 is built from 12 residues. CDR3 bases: TGTGCCAGCAGCCAAGCTGATTCACCCCTCCACTTT. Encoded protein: CASSQADSPLHF.

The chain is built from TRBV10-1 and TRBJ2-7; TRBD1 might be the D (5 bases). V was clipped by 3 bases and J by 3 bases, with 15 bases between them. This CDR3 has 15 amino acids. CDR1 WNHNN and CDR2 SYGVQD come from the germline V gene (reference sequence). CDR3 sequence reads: CASSDPGQGYYEQYF. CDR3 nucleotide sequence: TGCGCCAGCAGTGACCCCGGCCAGGGATACTACGAGCAGTACTTC.